In this sample, the clone carrying this T cell receptor beta chain turned up once. Its antigen is unidentified. V was shortened by 7 bases and J by 2 bases, with 12 bases between the two germline ends. The CDR3 is made up of 14 amino acids. CDR1 MDHEN and CDR2 SYDVKM come from the germline V gene. Clones were read by immunoSEQ multiplex PCR, and TCRdb kept only the in-frame ones, dropping some. This sample has 75,000 to 85,000 clones, with about 80% found just once. This sample was taken from a study of T cell responses to AZD1222 COVID-19 vaccine. General study points: Spike-specific TCR breadth and depth grew following two AZD1222 doses.

The receptor comes from an adult who received the MenACWY meningococcal vaccine as a control. Sample: peripheral blood, taken 28 days after the second dose of the MenACWY control vaccine. The J gene is TRBJ2-1, the V gene TRBV28, with D perhaps being TRBD1 or TRBD2 (5 bases each). CDR3 nucleotides: TGTGCCAGCAAACTGAGGGGCCCCTACAATGAGCAGTTCTTC. As protein: CASKLRGPYNEQFF.